This entry describes one TCR beta chain. Its specificity is not known. The protocol was immunoSEQ multiplex PCR, while the TCRdb copy is restricted to in-frame clones and leaves out a portion. The data contain roughly 20,000 clones, roughly 92% of them singletons. This specimen belongs to a study of chemoradiotherapy in HPV16-positive cancers. Overall study results and limits: Non-HPV-specific T cells did not expand in tumors during treatment, whereas candidate HPV-specific clones and E7-related motifs did. Functional assays defining HPV-specific T cells used only a couple of HPV16-positive patients. For HPV16-positive patients, expanding HPV-responsive T cells associated with longer recurrence-free survival.

The CDR3 extends over 16 amino acids. V dropped 3 bases and J dropped 4; count of bases not matched to a gene: 7. Germline values: CDR1 LNHDA, CDR2 SQIVND (reference sequence). The gene calls are TRBV19 and TRBJ2-1; 9 bases fit TRBD2. The sample consisted of blood, taken from a patient who underwent chemoradiotherapy. The sequence was obtained from a human donor with HPV-associated anogenital cancer. The CDR3 DNA reads as TGTGCCAGTAGTATTGATAGCGGGAGCCCTTACAATGAGCAGTTCTTC. Translation gives CASSIDSGSPYNEQFF. Variable domain in full (rest from reference TRBV19 and TRBJ2-1): DGGITQSPKYLFRKEGQNVTLSCEQNLNHDAMYWYRQDPGQGLRLIYYSQIVNDFQKGDIAEGYSVSREKKESFPLTVTSAQKNPTAFYLCASSIDSGSPYNEQFFGPGTRLTVL.